This TCR beta chain was captured by sequencing in a study of blood T cell repertoires in COVID-19. Study overall: The United States, Italy and Spain supplied acute and convalescent COVID-19 samples. PBMCs, B-cell-depleted T cells, or T cells were the source of the cDNA or gDNA that made up the material.

This CDR3 contains 12 residues. The V and J ends lost 0 bases and 7 bases respectively, with 6 bases between them. The germline CDR1 and CDR2 sequences are MNHNS and SASEGT. TCRdb keeps only in-frame clones here, not all; method: immunoSEQ multiplex PCR. The repertoire consists of 140,000 to 150,000 clones, with approximately 89% occurring once and the leading ten covering approximately 10%. V usage is TRBV6-1 and J usage is TRBJ1-2; no clear D. This TCR was recovered from a man aged 60-69 years with active or convalescent COVID-19. Material: peripheral blood. Here the CDR3 reads CASSEAAVGYTF. In nucleotides, the CDR3 is TGTGCCAGCAGTGAAGCGGCGGTTGGCTACACCTTC.